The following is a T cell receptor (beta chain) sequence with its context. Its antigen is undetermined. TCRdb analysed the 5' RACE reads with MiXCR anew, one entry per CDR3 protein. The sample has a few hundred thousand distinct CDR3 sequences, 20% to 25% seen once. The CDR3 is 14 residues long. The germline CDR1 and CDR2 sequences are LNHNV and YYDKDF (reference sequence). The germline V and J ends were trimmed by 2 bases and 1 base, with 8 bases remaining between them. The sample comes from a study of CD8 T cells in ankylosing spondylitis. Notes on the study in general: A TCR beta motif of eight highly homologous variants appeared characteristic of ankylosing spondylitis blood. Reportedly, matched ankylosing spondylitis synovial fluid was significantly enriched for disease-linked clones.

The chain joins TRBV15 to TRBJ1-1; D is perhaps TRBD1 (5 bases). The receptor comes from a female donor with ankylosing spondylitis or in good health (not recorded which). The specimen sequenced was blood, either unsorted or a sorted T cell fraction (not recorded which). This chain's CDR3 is CATSRYTGNTEAFF. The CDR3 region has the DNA TGTGCCACCAGCAGATATACAGGGAACACTGAAGCTTTCTTT.